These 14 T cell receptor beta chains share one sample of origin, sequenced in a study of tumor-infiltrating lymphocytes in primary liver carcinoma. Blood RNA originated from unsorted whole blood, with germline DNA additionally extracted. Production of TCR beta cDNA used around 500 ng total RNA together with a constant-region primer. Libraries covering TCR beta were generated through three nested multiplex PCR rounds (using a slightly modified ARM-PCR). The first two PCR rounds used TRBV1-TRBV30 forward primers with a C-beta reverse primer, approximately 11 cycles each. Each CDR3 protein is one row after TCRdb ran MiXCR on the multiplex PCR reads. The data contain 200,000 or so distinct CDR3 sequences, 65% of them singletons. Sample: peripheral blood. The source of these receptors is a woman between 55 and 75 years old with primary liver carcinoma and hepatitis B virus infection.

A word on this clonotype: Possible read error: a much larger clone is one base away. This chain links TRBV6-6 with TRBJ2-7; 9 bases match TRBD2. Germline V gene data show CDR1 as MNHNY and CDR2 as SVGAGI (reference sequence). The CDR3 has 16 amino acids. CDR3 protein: CASSYPTSGGSYGQYF. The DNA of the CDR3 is TGTGCCAGCAGTTACCCGACTAGCGGAGGATCCTACGGGCAGTACTTC.

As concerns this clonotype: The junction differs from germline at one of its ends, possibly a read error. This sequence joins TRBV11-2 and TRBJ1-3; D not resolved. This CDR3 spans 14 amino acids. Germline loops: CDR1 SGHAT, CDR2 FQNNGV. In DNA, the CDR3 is TGTGACAGCAGTTTAGGAACGGACGGAAACACCATATATTTT. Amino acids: CDSSLGTDGNTIYF.

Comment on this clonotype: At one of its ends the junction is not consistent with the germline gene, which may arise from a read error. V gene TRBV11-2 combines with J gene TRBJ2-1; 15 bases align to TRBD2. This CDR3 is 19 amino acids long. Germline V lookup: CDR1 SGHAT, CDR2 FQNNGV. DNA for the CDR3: TGTGCCAGCATCTCCTCCGGGACTAGCGGGGGGACTTCCTACAATGAGCAGTCCTTC. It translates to CASISSGTSGGTSYNEQSF.

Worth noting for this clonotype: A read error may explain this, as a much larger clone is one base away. Written as DNA, the CDR3 is TGTGCCATCGGGGACGGAGGGATCACTGAAGCTTTCTTT. Its protein is CAIGDGGITEAFF. This rearrangement joins TRBV10-3 to TRBJ1-1; tentative D call: TRBD1 (5 bases). Between the trimmed V and J ends, which lost 8 bases and 4 bases, there was a span of 14 bases. In germline, CDR1 is ENHRY, CDR2 SYGVKD. The CDR3 has 13 amino acids.

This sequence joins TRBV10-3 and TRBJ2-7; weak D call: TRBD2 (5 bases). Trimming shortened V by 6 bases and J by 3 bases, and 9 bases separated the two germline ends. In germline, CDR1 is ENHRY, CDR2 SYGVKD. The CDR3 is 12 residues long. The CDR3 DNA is TGTGCCATCAGCCCGGGGAACTACGAGCAGTACTTC. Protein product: CAISPGNYEQYF.

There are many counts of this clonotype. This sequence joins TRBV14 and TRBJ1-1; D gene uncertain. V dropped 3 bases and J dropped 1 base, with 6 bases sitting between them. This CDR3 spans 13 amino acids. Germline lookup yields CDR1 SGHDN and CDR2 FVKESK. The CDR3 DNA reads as TGTGCCAGCAGCCACCAGTGGAACACTGAAGCTTTCTTT. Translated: CASSHQWNTEAFF.

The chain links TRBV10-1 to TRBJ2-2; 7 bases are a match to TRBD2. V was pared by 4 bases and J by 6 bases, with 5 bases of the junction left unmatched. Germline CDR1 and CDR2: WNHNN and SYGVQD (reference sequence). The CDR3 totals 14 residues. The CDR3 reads CASSAGGGAGELFF. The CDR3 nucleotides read TGCGCCAGCAGTGCGGGAGGTGGCGCCGGGGAGCTGTTTTTT.

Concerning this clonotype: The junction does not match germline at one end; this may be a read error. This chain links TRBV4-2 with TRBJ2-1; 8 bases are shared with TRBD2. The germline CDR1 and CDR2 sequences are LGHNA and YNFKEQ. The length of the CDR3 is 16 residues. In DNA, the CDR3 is TGTGCCAGCAGCCCCCGGGAGGGGTTCGGGATTGATGAGCTGTTCTTC. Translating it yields CASSPREGFGIDELFF.

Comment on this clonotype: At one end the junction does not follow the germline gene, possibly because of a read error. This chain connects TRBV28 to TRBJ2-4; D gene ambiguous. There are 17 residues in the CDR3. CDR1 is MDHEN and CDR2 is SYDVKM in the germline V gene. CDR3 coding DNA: TGTGCCAGCAGTCTGTCCCTGGCGGACGTAGCCGAAAACATTCAGTACTTC. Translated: CASSLSLADVAENIQYF. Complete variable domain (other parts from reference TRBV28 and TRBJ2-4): DVKVTQSSRYLVKRTGEKVFLECVQDMDHENMFWYRQDPGLGLRLIYFSYDVKMKEKGDIPEGYSVSREKKERFSLILESASTNQTSMYLCASSLSLADVAENIQYFGAGTRLSVL.

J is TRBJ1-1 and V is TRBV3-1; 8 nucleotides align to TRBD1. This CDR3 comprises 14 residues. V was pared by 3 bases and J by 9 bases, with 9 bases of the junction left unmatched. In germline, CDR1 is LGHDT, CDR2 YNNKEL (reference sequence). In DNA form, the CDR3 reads TGTGCCAGCAGCCAGCCGGACAGGGAGGGCAAAGCTTTCTTT. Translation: CASSQPDREGKAFF.

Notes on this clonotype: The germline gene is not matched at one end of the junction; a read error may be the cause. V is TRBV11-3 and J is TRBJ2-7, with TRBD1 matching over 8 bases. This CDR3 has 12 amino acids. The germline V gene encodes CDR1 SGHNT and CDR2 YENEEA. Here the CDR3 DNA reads TGTGCCAACAGCTTACCCAGGGGGCAGCAATACTTC. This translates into CANSLPRGQQYF.

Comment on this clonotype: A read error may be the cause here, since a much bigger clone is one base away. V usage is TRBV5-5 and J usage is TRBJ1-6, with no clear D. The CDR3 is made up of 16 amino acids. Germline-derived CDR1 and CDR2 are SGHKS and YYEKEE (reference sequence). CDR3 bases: TGTGTCAGCAGCTTGTTAGGGAGCTCCTATAATTCACCCCTCCACTTT. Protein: CVSSLLGSSYNSPLHF.

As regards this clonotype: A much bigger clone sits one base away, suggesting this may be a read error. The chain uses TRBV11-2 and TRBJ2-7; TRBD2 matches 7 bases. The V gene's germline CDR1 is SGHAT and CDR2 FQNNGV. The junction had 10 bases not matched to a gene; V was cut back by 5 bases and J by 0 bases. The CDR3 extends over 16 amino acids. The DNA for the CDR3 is TGTGCCAGCAGCCCGGGACTATCGGGAGTCTCCTACGAGCAGTACTTC. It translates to CASSPGLSGVSYEQYF.

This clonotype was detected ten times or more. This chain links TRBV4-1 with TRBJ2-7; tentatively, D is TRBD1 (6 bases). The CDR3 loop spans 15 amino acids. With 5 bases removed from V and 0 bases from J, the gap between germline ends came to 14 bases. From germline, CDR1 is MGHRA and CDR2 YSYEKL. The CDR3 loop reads CASSYRVSSSYEQYF. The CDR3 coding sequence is TGCGCCAGCAGCTACAGGGTTTCTTCCTCCTACGAGCAGTACTTC.